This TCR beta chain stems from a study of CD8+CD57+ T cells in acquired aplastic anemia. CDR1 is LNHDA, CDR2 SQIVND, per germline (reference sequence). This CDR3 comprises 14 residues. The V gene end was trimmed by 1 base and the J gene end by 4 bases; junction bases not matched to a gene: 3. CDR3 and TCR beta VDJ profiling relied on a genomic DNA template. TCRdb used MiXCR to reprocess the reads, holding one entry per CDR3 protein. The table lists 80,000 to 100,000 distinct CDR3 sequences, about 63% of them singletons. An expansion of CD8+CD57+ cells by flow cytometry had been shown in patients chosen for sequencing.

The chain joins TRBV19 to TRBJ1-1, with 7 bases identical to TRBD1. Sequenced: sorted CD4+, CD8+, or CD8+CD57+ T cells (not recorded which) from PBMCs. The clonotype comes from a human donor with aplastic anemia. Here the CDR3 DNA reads TGTGCCAGTAGTATAGGGACAGGCGTCACTGAAGCTTTCTTT. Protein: CASSIGTGVTEAFF.